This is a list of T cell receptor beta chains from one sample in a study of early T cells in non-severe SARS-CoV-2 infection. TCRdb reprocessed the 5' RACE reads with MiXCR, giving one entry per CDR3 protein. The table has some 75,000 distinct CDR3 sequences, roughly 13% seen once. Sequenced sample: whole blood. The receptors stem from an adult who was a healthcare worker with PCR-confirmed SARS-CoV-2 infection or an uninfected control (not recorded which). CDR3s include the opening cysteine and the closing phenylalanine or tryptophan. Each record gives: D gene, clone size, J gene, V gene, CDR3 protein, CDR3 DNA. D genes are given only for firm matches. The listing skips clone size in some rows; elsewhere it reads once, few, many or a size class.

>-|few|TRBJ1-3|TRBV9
CASSVETAGNTIYF
TGTGCCAGCAGCGTCGAAACAGCTGGAAACACCATATATTTT
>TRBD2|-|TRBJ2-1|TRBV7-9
CASSLVSGARNEQFF
TGTGCCAGCAGCTTAGTAAGCGGGGCGCGCAATGAGCAGTTCTTC
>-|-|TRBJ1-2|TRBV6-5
CASSPIRTVGSYGYTF
TGTGCCAGCAGTCCTATCCGGACAGTGGGTTCCTATGGCTACACCTTC
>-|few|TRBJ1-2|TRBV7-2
CASRTELYGYTF
TGTGCCAGCAGGACAGAACTTTATGGCTACACCTTC
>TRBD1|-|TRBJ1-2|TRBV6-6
CASSPPVGQENGYTF
TGTGCCAGCAGCCCTCCGGTAGGACAGGAGAATGGCTACACCTTC
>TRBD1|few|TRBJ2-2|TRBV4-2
CASSLGDRGTGELFF
TGTGCCAGCAGCCTGGGGGACAGGGGTACCGGGGAGCTGTTTTTT
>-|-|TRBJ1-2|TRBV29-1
CSVTSRGDGYTF
TGCAGCGTTACTTCTCGCGGGGATGGCTACACCTTC
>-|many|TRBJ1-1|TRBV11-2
CASSLDPGVGAFF
TGTGCCAGCAGCTTAGACCCCGGGGTTGGGGCTTTCTTT
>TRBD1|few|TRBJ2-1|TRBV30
CAWRGDRGTNEQFF
TGTGCCTGGAGAGGGGACAGGGGAACGAATGAGCAGTTCTTC
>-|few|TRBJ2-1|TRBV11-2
CASSRLGGANEQFF
TGTGCCAGCAGCCGATTGGGCGGAGCGAATGAGCAGTTCTTC
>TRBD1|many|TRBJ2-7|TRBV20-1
CSASPGQGDYEQYF
TGCAGTGCTAGCCCGGGACAGGGGGACTACGAGCAGTACTTC
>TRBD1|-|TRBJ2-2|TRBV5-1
CASSFLDRGTGELFF
TGCGCCAGCAGCTTCTTAGACAGGGGTACCGGGGAGCTGTTTTTT
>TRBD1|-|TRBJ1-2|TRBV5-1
CASRETGGYGYTF
TGCGCCAGCAGAGAGACAGGGGGCTATGGCTACACCTTC
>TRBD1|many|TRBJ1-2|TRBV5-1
CASSSLRGSNDGYTF
TGCGCCAGCAGCTCGCTCAGGGGGTCGAACGATGGCTACACCTTC
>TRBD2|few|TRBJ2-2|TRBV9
CASSVEGLASLRGQRELFF
TGTGCCAGCAGCGTAGAGGGACTAGCCTCCTTGCGTGGGCAACGGGAGCTGTTTTTT
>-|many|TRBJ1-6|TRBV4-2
CASSQDQGTFGSPLHF
TGTGCCAGCAGCCAAGATCAGGGAACCTTCGGGTCACCCCTCCACTTT
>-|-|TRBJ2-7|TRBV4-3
CASSQLLLFEQYF
TGCGCCAGCAGCCAACTCCTCCTTTTCGAGCAGTACTTC
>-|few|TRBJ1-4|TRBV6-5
CASSLKFQGKLFF
TGTGCCAGCAGCCTGAAGTTTCAAGGAAAACTGTTTTTT
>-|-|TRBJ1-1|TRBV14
CASSQESFYTEAFF
TGTGCCAGCAGCCAAGAAAGTTTTTACACTGAAGCTTTCTTT
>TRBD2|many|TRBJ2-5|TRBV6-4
CANLTPKRGRNGETQYF
TGTGCCAACCTAACCCCCAAGCGGGGCAGGAACGGAGAGACCCAGTACTTC
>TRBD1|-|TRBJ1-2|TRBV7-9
CASSLGAGTENYGYTF
TGTGCCAGCAGCTTAGGGGCCGGGACAGAAAACTATGGCTACACCTTC
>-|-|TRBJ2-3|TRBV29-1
CSVPGAADTQYF
TGCAGCGTCCCGGGGGCAGCAGATACGCAGTATTTT
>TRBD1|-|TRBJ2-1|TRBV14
CASSQRQGVEQFF
TGTGCCAGCAGCCAGAGACAGGGGGTAGAGCAGTTCTTC
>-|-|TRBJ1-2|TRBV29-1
CSVDPGYGYTF
TGCAGCGTTGACCCAGGCTATGGCTACACCTTC
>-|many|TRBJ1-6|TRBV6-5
CASSYSIDSPLHF
TGTGCCAGCAGTTACTCAATCGATTCACCCCTCCACTTT
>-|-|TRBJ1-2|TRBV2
CASSEAGQGPYGYTF
TGTGCCAGCAGTGAAGCAGGGCAGGGGCCCTATGGCTACACCTTC